This T cell receptor (beta chain) was sequenced during a study of regulatory T cells in long-lasting Graves disease (dated by TCRdb to 2020 to 2023). Study-wide context: Newly diagnosed Graves' disease patients had taken antithyroid drugs for less than 3 months. Peripheral blood TCR sequencing and RNA sequencing compared persistent Graves' disease patients with newly diagnosed Graves' disease patients. The study was conducted in China and was registered as a clinical trial. A total of some 35 samples underwent TCR sequencing, from some 13 patients with persistent Graves' disease and 20 or so patients with newly diagnosed Graves' disease. Points the paper makes about the study in general: Compared with newly diagnosed patients, persistent Graves' disease patients had lower TCR Shannon entropy and fewer highly expanded clones, which suggests clonal expansion. Persistent disease showed preferential use of TRBV28, TRBJ1-2 and TRBJ2-5, whereas newly diagnosed disease favored TRBV20-1 and TRBJ2-1. Sequencing and analysis were limited to the TCR beta chain. The study examined only peripheral blood because the primary lesion, thyroid tissue, could not be accessed. More public clonotypes were shared among persistent patients (roughly 2,700) than among newly diagnosed patients (966). The authors noted that the small sample size was a limitation that may lower accuracy.

This clonotype was picked up many times. This clone's antigen is unknown. Within one base of it there is no much larger clone, and no base qualities were kept. The time point label corresponds to: newly diagnosed GD, antithyroid drugs for less than 3 months. For both TCR sequencing and RNA sequencing, RNA was extracted from PBMCs in TRIzol. The diagnosis of Graves' disease followed American Thyroid Association guidelines. Patients for the study were recruited at an endocrinology department in Xi'an, China. Each patient gave about 9.1 milliliters of peripheral blood, collected in an EDTA anticoagulant tube. PBMCs were isolated by Ficoll Paque Plus density gradient separation without further T cell sorting. An Agilent 2100 Bioanalyzer and agarose gel were used to assess RNA quality, and a NanoDrop 2000 was used to measure RNA concentration. Trimming takes 2 bases from V and 1 base from J, and the germline ends sit 6 bases apart. Via the germline V gene (reference sequence), CDR1 is MNHEY and CDR2 SMNVEV. The CDR3 runs 13 amino acids, cysteine and phenylalanine included. The DNA shown is the 39-base CDR3, in frame from base 1.

Receptor libraries were prepared by multiplex PCR. Sequencing took place on an Illumina HiSeq 4000. To build TCR beta libraries, CDR3 regions were amplified by Arm-PCR using iRepertoire HTBI primers. Gel purification was performed on PCR products prior to sequencing. The original pipeline was this. Gene usage analysis of CDR3 amino acid clonotypes used the 62 TRBV and approximately 13 TRBJ segments found across samples. COPE and FqMerger were used to merge the filtered high-quality paired reads into contigs. BLAST was used to align contigs to IMGT TRBV, TRBD and TRBJ reference genes, and CDR3 was defined according to IMGT. Any clonotype with a frequency above 0.1% was counted as a highly expanded clone. Repertoire diversity was measured by Shannon entropy, and V-J evenness by the Gini coefficient. A clonotype was considered public if more than one individual shared it. TCRdb applied fastp at Q25 and MiXCR to the public reads, then kept only in-frame beta chains. CDR3 protein sequences are deduplicated, and each keeps its most common genes and DNA. The V and J calls and clone size come from TCRdb's table, not from the authors' own analysis. Within this sample are a few hundred thousand distinct CDR3 sequences, with 12% of them counted one time only. 15% to 20% of the sample rests with the top ten.

This sample also appeared in a second study, on T cells in Graves' hyperthyroidism and ophthalmopathy. As that second study puts it: Graves' hyperthyroidism was defined as stable when no progression to ophthalmopathy occurred over 18 months of follow-up. Hyperthyroidism patients were aged 18 to 65 years and newly diagnosed, with disease duration of less than 2 months. Patients with uncontrolled infections, other autoimmune diseases, pregnancy or lactation were excluded. Diagnoses were based on clinical symptoms, serum thyroxine and TRAb, thyroid ultrasound and orbital computed tomography. The first round of RT-PCR for the TCR CDR3 was performed with the HTBI primer set and the Qiagen OneStep RT-PCR kit. Blood samples also contained most of the expanded thyroid clonotypes (frequency above 0.001), which suggests that blood repertoires may reflect thyroid immune responses. In cross-validation, a model built on a 13 V-J signature told ophthalmopathy apart from stable hyperthyroidism with 85% to 90% sensitivity and around 81% specificity, and in testing the same model reached 80%/75%. During validation, the model predicted progression to ophthalmopathy a median of approximately 6.5 months ahead of onset, with more than 60% sensitivity and 72% to 85% specificity. TCR V-J signatures able to tell the groups apart were searched for in a discovery cohort of 95 or so patients, of whom under 45 had Graves' ophthalmopathy and roughly 58 had stable Graves' hyperthyroidism. An independent validation cohort of 18 to 20 hyperthyroidism patients and roughly 16 patients who later progressed to ophthalmopathy tested prospective prediction of ophthalmopathy. The roughly 94 discovery patients were randomly divided into training and test sets at a 7:3 ratio. In addition, the study compared T-cell repertoires in thyroid tissue and in blood from several Graves' hyperthyroidism patients. Following sampling, methimazole starting at 30 mg daily was given to hyperthyroidism patients, and high-dose intravenous methylprednisolone was given to ophthalmopathy patients. Libraries were constructed in a second round of multiplex PCR, after which size selection and purification were carried out. The libraries were sequenced on an Illumina HiSeq2000 using paired-end 100 bp reads. SOAPnuke was used to process the raw data, with reads discarded if the reads contained adapters or uncalled bases, had a mean Phred below 15, or lacked an exact constant-primer or identifier match. COPE v1.2.5 was used to merge the high-quality paired reads, and each unique nucleotide sequence was defined as a clonotype. MiTCR v1.1 was used to align clonotypes to the IMGT TRBV, TRBD and TRBJ reference segments. Analysis was restricted to V-J combinations with a frequency above 0.0001, which covered roughly 99% of repertoires. The TCS score was defined as the ratio of F50 (clonal expansion) to E x V (chaos), calculated using BLOSUM62-based TCRdist between CDR3 peptides within each V-J. Welch's t-statistics and random forest reduced 500 to 550 V-J features to 13, which were used in a naive Bayes classifier (R e1071). No statistical method was used to set the sample size in advance, and investigators knew the group allocation. The paper describes TCR Vbeta CDR3 sequencing of 135 peripheral blood samples, made up of 43 ophthalmopathy patients, more than 70 hyperthyroidism patients and 17 progressor patients.

The specimen was peripheral blood mononuclear cells (PBMCs), collected at new diagnosis, from a patient treated with antithyroid drugs. This TCR came from a woman between 18 and 30 years old with Graves disease. Donor details come from another sample of the same person, matched by shared clones. The chain is encoded by TRBV27 joined to TRBJ2-7, with no confident D gene call. The nucleotide sequence is given as TGTGCCAGCAGTTTAACGGGTTCCTACGAGCAGTACTTC. It codes for CASSLTGSYEQYF.